This T cell receptor beta chain was recorded in a study of resident and recirculating memory T cells in vitiligo. Looking at the study overall: Samples were epidermis from two lesional and two nonlesional sites, plus PBMCs. Regarding the study as a whole: TCR sequences were not conserved across biopsy sites or patients.

Patients had to be free of confetti depigmentation, indicating active vitiligo. Patients who had received treatment within the previous three months were excluded. On this clone itself: Its target is unknown.

The protocol was immunoSEQ multiplex PCR, while the TCRdb copy is restricted to in-frame clones and leaves out a portion. The data contain approximately 69,000 clones, roughly 92% of them singletons. In germline, CDR1 is SGHRS, CDR2 YFSETQ. The V gene end was trimmed by 0 bases and the J gene end by 2 bases; junction bases not matched to a gene: 7. The CDR3 is 17 residues long. This chain joins TRBV5-1 and TRBJ2-7; 11 nucleotides agree with TRBD2. The clonotype originates from a male donor with vitiligo. The specimen was blood. CDR3 region: CASSLAGVAGGPYEQYF. For the CDR3, the DNA is TGCGCCAGCAGCTTGGCCGGGGTAGCGGGGGGGCCCTACGAGCAGTACTTC.